Shown below are 29 T cell receptor beta chains from a single sample sequenced in a study of cytomegalovirus exposure and HLA in healthy donors. Measured with immunoSEQ multiplex PCR; TCRdb has only the in-frame clones, and not every one. The sample yields about 160,000 clones, 91% seen once. The sequenced sample consisted of PBMCs. These receptors originate from a woman between 18 and 29 years old in good health and CMV-seropositive.

The J gene is TRBJ1-2, the V gene TRBV5-1, with no clear D. Per germline, CDR1 SGHRS and CDR2 YFSETQ. This CDR3 is built from 14 residues. The ends were cut back, 5 bases at V and 4 bases at J, with 15 bases in the middle. The CDR3 coding sequence is TGCGCCAGCAGTCTGGCTGGAGAACTCTATGGCTACACCTTC. It is translated as CASSLAGELYGYTF.

CDR3 sequence reads: CASSPRQGWGHGYTF. CDR3 sequence (DNA): TGTGCCAGTAGTCCCCGACAGGGGTGGGGTCATGGCTACACCTTC. V and J are TRBV19 and TRBJ1-2, with 8 bases that match TRBD1. Germline V gene sequence: CDR1 LNHDA, CDR2 SQIVND (reference sequence). With V trimmed by 5 bases and J by 6 bases, 11 bases remained unmatched. The CDR3 runs to 15 residues.

Only one count was recorded for this clone. The CDR3: CASSPVTGAWEQYF. Written as DNA, the CDR3 is TGTGCCAGCAGCCCCGTCACAGGCGCCTGGGAGCAGTACTTC. The gene calls are TRBV2 and TRBJ2-7, with D possibly matching TRBD1 (5 bases). CDR1 and CDR2 from the germline V gene are SNHLY and FYNNEI. Trimming took off 6 bases at V and 7 bases at J, with 19 bases between the two ends. The CDR3 has 14 residues. The full variable domain, rest sourced from reference TRBV2 and TRBJ2-7, is EPEVTQTPSHQVTQMGQEVILRCVPISNHLYFYWYRQILGQKVEFLVSFYNNEISEKSEIFDDQFSVERPDGSNFTLKIRSTKLEDSAMYFCASSPVTGAWEQYFGPGTRLTVT.

The chain uses TRBV7-9 and TRBJ2-7; 8 nucleotides line up with TRBD2. Germline V gene data show CDR1 as SEHNR and CDR2 as FQNEAQ (reference sequence). The CDR3 totals 13 residues. The V segment lost 5 bases and the J segment 3 bases; nucleotides outside the gene matches: 3. This CDR3 reads CASSTGTSYEQYF. The CDR3 coding sequence is TGTGCCAGCAGCACCGGGACTAGCTACGAGCAGTACTTC.

J is TRBJ2-7 and V is TRBV6-1, with a weak D call TRBD2 (6 bases). V was clipped by 8 bases and J by 6 bases, with 17 bases between them. From germline, CDR1 is MNHNS and CDR2 SASEGT. This CDR3 spans 13 amino acids. The CDR3 here is CASLLSGGSEQYF. CDR3 sequence (DNA): TGTGCCAGCCTCCTCTCCGGGGGATCCGAGCAGTACTTC.

The rearrangement uses TRBV7-2 and TRBJ2-6; 9 bases are shared with TRBD2. V lost 2 bases and J lost 0; bases outside the gene matches: 5. Germline V gene data show CDR1 as SGHTA and CDR2 as FQGNSA. The CDR3 spans 18 residues. The CDR3 loop reads CASSLNAGGSSGANVLTF. In nucleotides, the CDR3 is TGTGCCAGCAGCTTAAATGCGGGAGGGAGCTCTGGGGCCAACGTCCTGACTTTC. Drawing the rest from reference TRBV7-2 and TRBJ2-6, the complete variable domain is GAGVSQSPSNKVTEKGKDVELRCDPISGHTALYWYRQSLGQGLEFLIYFQGNSAPDKSGLPSDRFSAERTGGSVSTLTIQRTQQEDSAVYLCASSLNAGGSSGANVLTFGAGSRLTVL.

This chain joins TRBV2 and TRBJ1-1; 7 bases line up with TRBD1. Germline CDR1 SNHLY, CDR2 FYNNEI. The CDR3 runs to 14 residues. J lost 1 base, V lost 4 bases, and 3 bases had no gene match. The DNA for the CDR3 is TGTGCCAGCAGTGGAGGGACAGCGAACACTGAAGCTTTCTTT. It codes for CASSGGTANTEAFF. The whole variable domain, remainder taken from reference TRBV2 and TRBJ1-1, is EPEVTQTPSHQVTQMGQEVILRCVPISNHLYFYWYRQILGQKVEFLVSFYNNEISEKSEIFDDQFSVERPDGSNFTLKIRSTKLEDSAMYFCASSGGTANTEAFFGQGTRLTVV.

The chain links TRBV5-4 to TRBJ2-3; D is uncertain. The CDR3 has 13 amino acids. V lost 3 bases to trimming and J lost 4 bases, with 9 bases between them. Germline CDR1 SGHNT, CDR2 YYREEE (reference sequence). CDR3 sequence: CASSSGPPDTQYF. CDR3 coding DNA: TGTGCCAGCAGCTCCGGTCCCCCAGATACGCAGTATTTT.

The chain combines TRBV10-3 with TRBJ1-2, with D possibly being TRBD1 (5 bases). The CDR3 loop spans 16 amino acids. The germline CDR1 and CDR2 sequences are ENHRY and SYGVKD. Trimming took off 4 bases at V and 4 bases at J, with 19 bases between the two ends. The CDR3 protein is CAISGGRVEKGYGYTF. The CDR3 DNA follows: TGTGCCATCAGTGGCGGCAGGGTAGAGAAGGGCTATGGCTACACCTTC.

The gene calls are TRBV29-1 and TRBJ1-2, with D maybe TRBD1 (5 bases). Trimming pared 5 bases from V and 1 base from J, leaving 14 bases between. CDR3 length: 14 amino acids. Germline CDR1 and CDR2: SQVTM and ANQGSEA. The chain's CDR3 is CSVLPLDSNYGYTF. For the CDR3, the DNA is TGCAGCGTTCTACCTCTCGACAGTAACTATGGCTACACCTTC.

The chain is built from TRBV7-4 and TRBJ1-3; D is possibly TRBD1 (5 bases). The CDR3 length is 18 residues. The germline CDR1 and CDR2 sequences are SGHVT and SQSDAQ. Trimming shortened V by 5 bases and J by 2 bases, and 22 bases separated the two germline ends. In DNA form, the CDR3 reads TGTGCCAGCAGCGCGCCGAGACGGGGGTTGGAGGCTGGAAACACCATATATTTT. This codes for CASSAPRRGLEAGNTIYF.

This clone was seen once. V usage is TRBV25-1 and J usage is TRBJ1-3; no clear D. In germline, CDR1 is MGHDK, CDR2 SYGVNS. Trimming removed 4 bases at V and 0 bases at J, with 7 bases between. The CDR3 contains 14 residues. Written as DNA, the CDR3 is TGTGCCAGCAGTGGTGGAGGCTCTGGAAACACCATATATTTT. Its protein product is CASSGGGSGNTIYF.

This chain links TRBV28 with TRBJ2-3; 8 nucleotides align to TRBD1. CDR1 is MDHEN and CDR2 is SYDVKM in the germline V gene. With V trimmed by 4 bases and J by 0 bases, 6 bases remained unmatched. This CDR3 region has 16 residues. CDR3 amino acids: CASSWVWDRSTDTQYF. The CDR3 coding sequence is TGTGCCAGCAGTTGGGTCTGGGACAGGAGCACAGATACGCAGTATTTT.

This rearrangement joins TRBV5-4 to TRBJ2-5, with TRBD2 matching 9 bases. Germline V gene sequence: CDR1 SGHNT, CDR2 YYREEE (reference sequence). J was trimmed by 0 bases and V by 1 base; bases with no gene match: 4. CDR3 length equals 16 residues. CDR3 in DNA: TGTGCCAGCAGCTTGACTAGCGGGCCTTACCAAGAGACCCAGTACTTC. Amino acid sequence: CASSLTSGPYQETQYF.

V gene TRBV7-8 combines with J gene TRBJ1-3; 9 positions match TRBD1. With V trimmed by 5 bases and J by 4 bases, 12 bases remained unmatched. CDR1 is SGHVS, CDR2 FQNEAQ, per germline. This CDR3 has 17 residues. The chain's CDR3 is CASSPPRGQGAGNTIYF. Here the CDR3 DNA reads TGTGCCAGCAGCCCCCCTAGGGGACAGGGTGCAGGAAACACCATATATTTT.

The chain has TRBV6-1 and TRBJ2-7, with a tentative D call TRBD1 (5 bases). With 5 bases removed from V and 5 bases from J, the gap between germline ends came to 13 bases. The CDR3 runs to 13 residues. CDR1 and CDR2 from the germline V gene are MNHNS and SASEGT. The CDR3 sequence is CASSRQGTHEQYF. CDR3 coding DNA: TGTGCCAGCAGTCGGCAGGGTACCCACGAGCAGTACTTC.

The chain couples TRBV6-4 to TRBJ1-1, with 9 bases matching TRBD1. With V trimmed by 5 bases and J by 4 bases, 11 bases remained unmatched. The length of the CDR3 is 16 residues. Germline-derived CDR1 and CDR2 are MRHNA and SNTAGT. The CDR3 here is CASSSTGGHAGTEAFF. DNA of the CDR3: TGTGCCAGCAGTTCCACAGGGGGCCATGCTGGCACTGAAGCTTTCTTT.

This chain uses TRBV9 with TRBJ2-1; 7 positions agree with TRBD2. The CDR3 has 16 residues. CDR1 is SGDLS and CDR2 is YYNGEE in the germline V gene. V gave up 2 bases and J gave up 6 bases; unmatched junction bases: 11. Written as DNA, the CDR3 is TGTGCCAGCAGCGTTCGGATGCGGGGGTCCCCCAATGAGCAGTTCTTC. It codes for CASSVRMRGSPNEQFF.

J is TRBJ2-1 and V is TRBV2; 14 nucleotides agree with TRBD2. The CDR3 spans 14 residues. Germline trimming cut 6 bases from V and 10 bases from J; bases unmatched to any gene: 5. Germline loops: CDR1 SNHLY, CDR2 FYNNEI. CDR3 nucleotide sequence: TGTGCCAGCAGAGGGACTAGCGGGAGCAGGGAGCAGTTCTTC. Its protein product is CASRGTSGSREQFF.

CDR3 sequence: CAISDPGQASYEQYF. CDR3 DNA: TGTGCCATCAGTGACCCGGGACAGGCCTCCTACGAGCAGTACTTC. V gene TRBV10-3 combines with J gene TRBJ2-7; 8 nucleotides line up with TRBD1. The CDR3 sequence is 15 residues long. After removal of 3 bases from V and 0 bases from J, the junction contained 4 bases not matched to a gene. Per germline, CDR1 ENHRY and CDR2 SYGVKD.

The rearrangement uses TRBV27 and TRBJ2-1; D gene uncertain. CDR3 size: 13 residues. The V end lost 3 bases, the J end lost 5 bases, and 8 bases lay between the germline ends. CDR1 is MNHEY and CDR2 is SMNVEV in the germline V gene (reference sequence). CDR3 residues: CASSFSLNNEQFF. The CDR3 region has the DNA TGTGCCAGCAGTTTTAGTCTGAACAATGAGCAGTTCTTC.

The J gene is TRBJ2-3, the V gene TRBV5-1; 10 bases map to TRBD2. The V and J ends lost 4 bases and 6 bases, in that order; junction bases with no gene match: 20. CDR3 size: 19 residues. Germline CDR1 is SGHRS and CDR2 is YFSETQ. CDR3: CASSHSGTSEVESADTQYF. CDR3 nucleotide sequence: TGCGCCAGCAGCCACTCCGGGACTAGCGAAGTGGAGTCAGCGGATACGCAGTATTTT.

This sequence joins TRBV18 and TRBJ2-2; TRBD2 might be the D (5 bases). Germline CDR1 and CDR2: KGHSH and LQKENI. The CDR3 extends over 12 amino acids. V was clipped by 6 bases and J by 8 bases, with 10 bases between them. CDR3 sequence reads: CASSSGWGELFF. The DNA for the CDR3 is TGTGCCAGCTCCAGCGGATGGGGGGAGCTGTTTTTT.

V usage is TRBV4-2 and J usage is TRBJ2-3, with D uncertain. This CDR3 comprises 14 residues. V was cut by 0 bases and J by 2 bases, with 6 bases left in between. Germline V CDR1 and CDR2: LGHNA, YNFKEQ. The CDR3 is CASSQELATDTQYF. The DNA of the CDR3 is TGTGCCAGCAGCCAAGAGCTGGCCACAGATACGCAGTATTTT.

This chain links TRBV11-2 with TRBJ2-7, with 15 bases aligning to TRBD2. The CDR3 is made up of 13 amino acids. V gave up 5 bases and J gave up 9 bases; unmatched junction bases: 2. In germline, CDR1 is SGHAT, CDR2 FQNNGV. CDR3 sequence (DNA): TGTGCCAGCAGCCCGGGACTAGCGGGAGGGCAGTACTTC. It yields the protein CASSPGLAGGQYF.

The chain couples TRBV5-1 to TRBJ2-1; 7 bases are a match to TRBD2. Germline CDR1 is SGHRS and CDR2 is YFSETQ. The CDR3 has 16 amino acids. The ends lost 3 bases at V and 10 bases at J; junction bases unmatched: 16. The CDR3 DNA follows: TGCGCCAGCAGCTCGACCCCGGGGGGAAGGAATTCGGAGCAGTTCTTC. This translates into CASSSTPGGRNSEQFF.

There are a few counts of this clone. This chain joins TRBV28 and TRBJ1-4, with D hard to call. Per germline, CDR1 MDHEN and CDR2 SYDVKM. The V end was cut by 6 bases, the J end by 3 bases, with 17 bases between. The CDR3 runs 16 residues. DNA of the CDR3: TGTGCCAGCAGCTCCGGTTATAGAACAGCTAATGAAAAACTGTTTTTT. It codes for CASSSGYRTANEKLFF.

The V call is TRBV6-6, the J call TRBJ1-2; 9 nucleotides align to TRBD1. Germline assignment: CDR1 MNHNY and CDR2 SVGAGI (reference sequence). V gave up 5 bases and J gave up 4 bases; unmatched junction bases: 8. The CDR3 length is 15 residues. The CDR3, as DNA: TGTGCCAGCAGTAAGACGGGACAGGGCGGCTATGGCTACACCTTC. Translating it yields CASSKTGQGGYGYTF.

A note on this clone: The junction departs from germline at one end; a sequencing error may be responsible. This chain links TRBV28 with TRBJ1-1, with 11 bases that match TRBD1. The V gene's germline CDR1 is MDHEN and CDR2 SYDVKM. The CDR3 has 13 residues. Here the CDR3 reads CASSSPGQGEPRF. DNA of the CDR3: TGTGCCAGCAGTTCACCGGGACAGGGGGAGCCCCGTTTT.